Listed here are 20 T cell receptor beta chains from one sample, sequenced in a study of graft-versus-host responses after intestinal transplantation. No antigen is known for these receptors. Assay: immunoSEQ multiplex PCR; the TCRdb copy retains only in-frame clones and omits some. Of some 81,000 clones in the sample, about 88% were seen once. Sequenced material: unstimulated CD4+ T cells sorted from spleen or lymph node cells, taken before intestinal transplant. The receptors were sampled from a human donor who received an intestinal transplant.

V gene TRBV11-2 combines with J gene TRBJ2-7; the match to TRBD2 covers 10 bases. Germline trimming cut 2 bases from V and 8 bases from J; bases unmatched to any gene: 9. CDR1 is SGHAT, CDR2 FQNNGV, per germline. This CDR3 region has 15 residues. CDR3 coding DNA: TGTGCCAGCAGCTTATTGCCTAGCGGGGGAATAAAGCAGTACTTC. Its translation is CASSLLPSGGIKQYF.

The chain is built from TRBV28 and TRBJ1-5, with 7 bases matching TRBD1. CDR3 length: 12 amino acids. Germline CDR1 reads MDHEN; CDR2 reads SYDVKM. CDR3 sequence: CGGGPLNQPQHF. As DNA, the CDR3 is TGTGGAGGGGGCCCTCTCAATCAGCCCCAGCATTTT. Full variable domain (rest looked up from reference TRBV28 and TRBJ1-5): DVKVTQSSRYLVKRTGEKVFLECVQDMDHENMFWYRQDPGLGLRLIYFSYDVKMKEKGDIPEGYSVSREKKERFSLILESASTNQTSMYLCGGGPLNQPQHFGDGTRLSIL.

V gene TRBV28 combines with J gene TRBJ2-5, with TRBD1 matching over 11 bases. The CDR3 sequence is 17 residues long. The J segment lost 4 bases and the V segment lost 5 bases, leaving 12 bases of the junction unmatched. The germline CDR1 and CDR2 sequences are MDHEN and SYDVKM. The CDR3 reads CASSGQGAVRNPETQYF. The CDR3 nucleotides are TGTGCCAGCAGTGGACAGGGGGCAGTCCGGAATCCAGAGACCCAGTACTTC.

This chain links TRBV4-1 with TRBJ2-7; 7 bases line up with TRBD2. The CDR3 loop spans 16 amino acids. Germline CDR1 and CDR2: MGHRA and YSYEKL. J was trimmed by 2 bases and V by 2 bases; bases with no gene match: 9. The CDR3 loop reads CASSQWGEGPPYEQYF. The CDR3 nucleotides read TGCGCCAGCAGCCAATGGGGGGAGGGGCCGCCCTACGAGCAGTACTTC.

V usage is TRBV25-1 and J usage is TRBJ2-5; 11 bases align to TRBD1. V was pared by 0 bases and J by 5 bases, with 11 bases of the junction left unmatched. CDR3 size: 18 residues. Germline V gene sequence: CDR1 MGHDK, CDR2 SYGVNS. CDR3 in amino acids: CASSEYLSGTGGLETQYF. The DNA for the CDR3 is TGTGCCAGCAGTGAATACCTTTCCGGGACAGGGGGGTTGGAGACCCAGTACTTC. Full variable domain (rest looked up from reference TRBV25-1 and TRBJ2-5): EADIYQTPRYLVIGTGKKITLECSQTMGHDKMYWYQQDPGMELHLIHYSYGVNSTEKGDLSSESTVSRIRTEHFPLTLESARPSHTSQYLCASSEYLSGTGGLETQYFGPGTRLLVL.

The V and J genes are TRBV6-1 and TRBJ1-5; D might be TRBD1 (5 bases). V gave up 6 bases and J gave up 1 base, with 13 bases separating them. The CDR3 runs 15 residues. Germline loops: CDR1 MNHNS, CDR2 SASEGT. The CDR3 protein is CASSGSQGSNQPQHF. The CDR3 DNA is TGTGCCAGCAGCGGGTCCCAGGGAAGCAATCAGCCCCAGCATTTT.

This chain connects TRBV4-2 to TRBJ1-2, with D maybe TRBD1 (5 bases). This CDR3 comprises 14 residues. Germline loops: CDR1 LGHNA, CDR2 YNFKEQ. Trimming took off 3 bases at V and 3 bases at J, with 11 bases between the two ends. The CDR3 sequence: CASSHRAKDYGYTF. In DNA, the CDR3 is TGTGCCAGCAGCCACAGGGCCAAGGACTATGGCTACACCTTC.

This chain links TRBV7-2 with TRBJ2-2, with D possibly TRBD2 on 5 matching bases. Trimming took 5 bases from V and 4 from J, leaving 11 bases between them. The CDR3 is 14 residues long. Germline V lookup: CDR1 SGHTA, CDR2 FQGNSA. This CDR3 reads CASSNGLPTGELFF. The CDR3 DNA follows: TGTGCCAGCAGCAATGGACTCCCCACCGGGGAGCTGTTTTTT.

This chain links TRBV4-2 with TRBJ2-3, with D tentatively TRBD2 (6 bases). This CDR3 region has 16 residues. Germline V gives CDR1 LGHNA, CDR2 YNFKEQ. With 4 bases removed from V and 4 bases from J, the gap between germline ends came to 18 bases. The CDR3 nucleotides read TGTGCCAGCAGCCCCCACACGGGAGAAGGGGCAGATACGCAGTATTTT. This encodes CASSPHTGEGADTQYF.

CDR3 residues: CASSTTIMFLSNQPQHF. Written as DNA, the CDR3 is TGTGCCAGCAGTACTACTATCATGTTTCTTAGCAATCAGCCCCAGCATTTT. The J gene is TRBJ1-5, the V gene TRBV2; D not resolved. CDR1 SNHLY and CDR2 FYNNEI come from the germline V gene. Trimming left V 5 bases short and J 0 bases short, with 17 bases between. The CDR3 has 17 residues. Using reference TRBV2 and TRBJ1-5 for the parts outside the CDR3, the full variable domain is EPEVTQTPSHQVTQMGQEVILRCVPISNHLYFYWYRQILGQKVEFLVSFYNNEISEKSEIFDDQFSVERPDGSNFTLKIRSTKLEDSAMYFCASSTTIMFLSNQPQHFGDGTRLSIL.

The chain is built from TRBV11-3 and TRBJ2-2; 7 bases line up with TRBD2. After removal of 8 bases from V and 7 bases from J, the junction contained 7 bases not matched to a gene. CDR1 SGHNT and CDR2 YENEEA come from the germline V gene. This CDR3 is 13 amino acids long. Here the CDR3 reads CASQMAGVGELFF. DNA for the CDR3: TGTGCCAGCCAGATGGCGGGAGTCGGGGAGCTGTTTTTT.

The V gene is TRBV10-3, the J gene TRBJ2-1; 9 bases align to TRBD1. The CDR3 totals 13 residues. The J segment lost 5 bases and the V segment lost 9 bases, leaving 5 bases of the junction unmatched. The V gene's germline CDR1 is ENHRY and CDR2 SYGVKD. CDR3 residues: CAIQGAADNEQFF. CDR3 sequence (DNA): TGTGCCATACAGGGGGCGGCCGACAATGAGCAGTTCTTC.

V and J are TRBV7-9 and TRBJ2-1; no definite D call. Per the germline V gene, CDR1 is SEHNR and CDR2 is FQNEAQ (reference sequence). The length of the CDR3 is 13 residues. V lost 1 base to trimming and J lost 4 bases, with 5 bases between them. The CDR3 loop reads CASSLGQYNEQFF. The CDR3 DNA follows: TGTGCCAGCAGCTTAGGGCAATACAATGAGCAGTTCTTC.

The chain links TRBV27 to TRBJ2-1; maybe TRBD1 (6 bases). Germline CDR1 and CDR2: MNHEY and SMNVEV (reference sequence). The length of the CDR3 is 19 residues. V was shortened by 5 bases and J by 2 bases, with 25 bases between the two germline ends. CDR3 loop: CASSPRGRTGGQAYNEQFF. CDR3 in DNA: TGTGCCAGCAGTCCAAGGGGCAGGACTGGGGGACAAGCCTACAATGAGCAGTTCTTC.

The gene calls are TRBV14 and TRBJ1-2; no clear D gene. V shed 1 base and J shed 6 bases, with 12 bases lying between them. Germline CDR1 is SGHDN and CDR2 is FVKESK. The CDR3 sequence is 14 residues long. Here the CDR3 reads CASSQVIGSNGYTF. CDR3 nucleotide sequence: TGTGCCAGCAGCCAAGTAATCGGGTCTAATGGCTACACCTTC.

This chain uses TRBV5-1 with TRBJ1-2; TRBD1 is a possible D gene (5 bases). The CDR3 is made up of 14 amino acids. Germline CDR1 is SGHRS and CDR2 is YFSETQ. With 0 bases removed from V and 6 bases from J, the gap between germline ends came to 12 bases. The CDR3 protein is CASSLAREGNGYTF. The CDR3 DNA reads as TGCGCCAGCAGCTTGGCCAGGGAGGGCAATGGCTACACCTTC.

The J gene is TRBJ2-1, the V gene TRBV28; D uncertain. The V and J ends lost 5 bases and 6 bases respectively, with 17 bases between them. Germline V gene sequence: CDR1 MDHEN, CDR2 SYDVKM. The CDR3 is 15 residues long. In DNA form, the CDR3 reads TGTGCCAGCAGTAGACCCGACTCCCCCCGCAATGAGCAGTTCTTC. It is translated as CASSRPDSPRNEQFF. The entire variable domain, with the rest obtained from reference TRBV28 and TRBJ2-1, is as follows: DVKVTQSSRYLVKRTGEKVFLECVQDMDHENMFWYRQDPGLGLRLIYFSYDVKMKEKGDIPEGYSVSREKKERFSLILESASTNQTSMYLCASSRPDSPRNEQFFGPGTRLTVL.

The CDR3 nucleotides are TGTGCCAGCAGCTCCTTAGCCGGGAGTTTCCAAGAGACCCAGTACTTC. The encoded protein is CASSSLAGSFQETQYF. This sequence joins TRBV5-5 and TRBJ2-5; a possible D gene is TRBD2 (6 bases). CDR1 and CDR2 (germline): SGHKS, YYEKEE (reference sequence). This CDR3 has 16 amino acids. V lost 3 bases, J lost 1 base, and 16 bases lay in between.

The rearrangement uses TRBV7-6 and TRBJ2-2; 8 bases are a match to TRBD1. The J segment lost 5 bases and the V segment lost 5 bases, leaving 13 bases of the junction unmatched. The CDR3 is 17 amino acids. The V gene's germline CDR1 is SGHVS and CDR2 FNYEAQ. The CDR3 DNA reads TGTGCCAGCAGCCCCCGACAGGGGTCCTTTTGGACCGGGGAGCTGTTTTTT. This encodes CASSPRQGSFWTGELFF.

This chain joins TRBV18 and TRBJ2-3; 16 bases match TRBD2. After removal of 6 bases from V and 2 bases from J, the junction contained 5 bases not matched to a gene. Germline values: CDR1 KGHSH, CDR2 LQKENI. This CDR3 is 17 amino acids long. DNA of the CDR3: TGTGCCAGCTCCGGGACTAGCGGGGGGGCGTACACAGATACGCAGTATTTT. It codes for CASSGTSGGAYTDTQYF.